The clone carrying this TCR beta chain was observed many times. On the day of bone marrow donation, the related graft donor provided peripheral blood. This sample is part of a study of T cells after posttransplantation cyclophosphamide. The assay was immunoSEQ multiplex PCR, and TCRdb's table has in-frame clones only and misses some. The table lists about 38,000 clones, with no singletons. Per the germline V gene, CDR1 is MNHEY and CDR2 is SMNVEV (reference sequence). The junction had 8 bases not matched to a gene; V was cut back by 7 bases and J by 3 bases. The length of the CDR3 is 14 residues. This clonotype was sampled from a man aged 45 to 65 in good health, CMV-negative, and a related stem cell transplant donor. The sequencing input was PBMCs. The J gene is TRBJ1-2, the V gene TRBV27, with 7 positions matching TRBD1. The CDR3 bases are TGTGCCAGCAAAAGTTTCAGGGGGGACTATGGCTACACCTTC. Protein: CASKSFRGDYGYTF.